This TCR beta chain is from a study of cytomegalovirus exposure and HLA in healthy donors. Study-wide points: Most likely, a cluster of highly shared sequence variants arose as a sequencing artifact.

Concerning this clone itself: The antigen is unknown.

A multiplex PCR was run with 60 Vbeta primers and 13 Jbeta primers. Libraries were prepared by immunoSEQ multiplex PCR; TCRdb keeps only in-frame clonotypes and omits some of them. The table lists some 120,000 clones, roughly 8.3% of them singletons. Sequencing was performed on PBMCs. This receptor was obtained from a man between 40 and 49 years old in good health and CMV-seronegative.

This CDR3 is CASSTYNEQFF. Written as DNA, the CDR3 is TGTGCCAGCAGCACTTACAATGAGCAGTTCTTC. The chain joins TRBV6-6 to TRBJ2-1; D not certain. The CDR3 sequence is 11 residues long. Germline lookup yields CDR1 MNHNY and CDR2 SVGAGI (reference sequence). V shed 6 bases and J shed 4 bases, with 4 bases lying between them.